The clone carrying this TCR beta chain was found a few times. The data are from a study of OX40 agonist ivuxolimab in advanced cancers. Repertoires were generated with immunoSEQ multiplex PCR, while TCRdb's copy carries only in-frame clones and drops some. Here the sample spans some 100,000 clones, 91% being singletons. The sequence came from an adult with an advanced solid tumor such as melanoma, head and neck, liver or kidney cancer. This sample comprised CD4+ or CD8+ T cells sorted from blood, obtained in a trial of the OX40 agonist ivuxolimab.

The CDR3 sequence is CSARTNSEAFF. The CDR3 nucleotides are TGCAGTGCTAGAACCAACTCTGAAGCTTTCTTT. This chain connects TRBV20-1 to TRBJ1-1; no firm D call. The CDR3 loop spans 11 amino acids. V was cut by 2 bases and J by 6 bases, with 7 bases left in between. Germline-derived CDR1 and CDR2 are DFQATT and SNEGSKA (reference sequence).